This TCR beta chain was sequenced in a study of OX40 agonist ivuxolimab in advanced cancers. General study findings and limits: At 0.1-3.0 mg/kg, partial responders had clonal expansion among the lowest observed.

Profiled with immunoSEQ multiplex PCR; TCRdb holds only in-frame clones, not every one. The data hold roughly 100,000 clones, with about 92% observed a single time. Points on this clone: Its cognate antigen is unknown.

Germline values: CDR1 LGHNA, CDR2 YSLEER. V was shortened by 0 bases and J by 7 bases, with 7 bases between the two germline ends. The CDR3 runs 13 residues. V usage is TRBV4-3 and J usage is TRBJ1-5; D call uncertain. The clonotype originates from an adult with an advanced solid tumor such as melanoma, head and neck, liver or kidney cancer. The specimen comprised CD4+ or CD8+ T cells sorted from blood, sampled in a trial of the OX40 agonist ivuxolimab. As DNA, the CDR3 is TGCGCCAGCAGCCAAGAAGGCATGCAGCCCCAGCATTTT. It codes for CASSQEGMQPQHF.